The next 16 T cell receptor beta chains were all read from a single sample in a study of Graves' ophthalmopathy and Graves' hyperthyroidism. Transcripts of RNA were the source for amplifying TCR beta CDR3 regions. The library came from an HTBI-primed first-round RT-PCR and a second-round multiplex PCR. TCRdb re-analysed the multiplex PCR reads in MiXCR, keeping a single row per CDR3 protein. Of approximately 160,000 distinct CDR3 sequences in the sample, over 35% were seen once. The sequenced sample consisted of peripheral blood. The source of these receptors is a woman in her thirties or forties with Graves' ophthalmopathy.

This clonotype was found a few times. This sequence joins TRBV12-3 or TRBV12-4 and TRBJ1-2; perhaps TRBD1 as D (5 bases). With 5 bases removed from V and 5 bases from J, the gap between germline ends came to 6 bases. CDR3 size: 11 residues. CDR3 bases: TGTGCCAGCAGTCAGGGATATGGCTACACCTTC. Amino acids: CASSQGYGYTF.

This clonotype came up many times. The V and J genes are TRBV28 and TRBJ2-4; TRBD2 aligns across 8 bases. The V gene's germline CDR1 is MDHEN and CDR2 SYDVKM. The length of the CDR3 is 15 residues. V was clipped by 7 bases and J by 1 base; unmatched bases: 6. In DNA form, the CDR3 reads TGTGCCAGCACTTCGGGAGGGGGGGCCAAAAACATTCAGTACTTC. It translates to CASTSGGGAKNIQYF.

The chain joins TRBV7-2 to TRBJ2-5; TRBD1 matches 10 bases. Germline lookup yields CDR1 SGHTA and CDR2 FQGNSA. There are 15 residues in the CDR3. J lost 3 bases, V lost 5 bases, and 6 bases had no gene match. The CDR3 here is CASSRDRGKEETQYF. The CDR3 DNA follows: TGTGCCAGCAGCCGGGACAGGGGTAAAGAAGAGACCCAGTACTTC.

V usage is TRBV2 and J usage is TRBJ1-6; TRBD1 might be the D (6 bases). Germline V gene data show CDR1 as SNHLY and CDR2 as FYNNEI. V was pared by 4 bases and J by 14 bases, with 21 bases between. This CDR3 has 15 residues. For the CDR3, the DNA is TGTGCCAGCAGTGCAAGGCGGACGGGGGCCCAGGCCCTCCACTTT. Amino acids: CASSARRTGAQALHF.

This clonotype was recorded many times. This CDR3 reads CASRLGSSYEQYF. CDR3 in DNA: TGTGCCAGCAGGCTCGGAAGCTCCTACGAGCAGTACTTC. The chain carries TRBV11-2 and TRBJ2-7, with D hard to call. Trimming took 6 bases from V and 0 from J, leaving 9 bases between them. This CDR3 has 13 residues. The germline V gene has CDR1 SGHAT and CDR2 FQNNGV.

This clonotype showed up many times. DNA of the CDR3: TGTGCCACCAGGGACCGGGACACACCTCAGCCCCAGCATTTT. Translating gives CATRDRDTPQPQHF. This chain joins TRBV15 and TRBJ1-5; D is perhaps TRBD1 (6 bases). Germline V CDR1 and CDR2: LNHNV, YYDKDF (reference sequence). V was shortened by 6 bases and J by 6 bases, with 15 bases between the two germline ends. The CDR3 runs to 14 residues.

The rearrangement joins TRBV7-9 to TRBJ2-5; 7 bases fit TRBD2. Unmatched junction bases numbered 0, after V lost 0 bases and J lost 2 bases. The CDR3 is 14 amino acids. Per the germline V gene, CDR1 is SEHNR and CDR2 is FQNEAQ (reference sequence). CDR3: CASSLAAGQETQYF. The CDR3 DNA is TGTGCCAGCAGCTTAGCAGCGGGACAAGAGACCCAGTACTTC.

In its sample, this clonotype was seen many times. The chain recombines TRBV6-4 with TRBJ2-5; 15 bases are a match to TRBD2. The junction had 15 bases not matched to a gene; V was cut back by 2 bases and J by 5 bases. CDR1 and CDR2 from the germline V gene are MRHNA and SNTAGT. This CDR3 comprises 20 residues. The CDR3 sequence is CASSDPRLGTSGGWVETQYF. Written as DNA, the CDR3 is TGTGCCAGCAGTGACCCTAGGCTAGGGACTAGCGGGGGGTGGGTGGAGACCCAGTACTTC.

In its sample, this clonotype was seen many times. The chain links TRBV12-3 or TRBV12-4 to TRBJ2-7, with D perhaps matching TRBD1 or TRBD2 (5 bases each). The CDR3 has 15 residues. Trimming pared 5 bases from V and 3 bases from J, leaving 17 bases between. The CDR3 nucleotides are TGTGCCAGCAGTCCCCGGGGCAGGGTGCACTACGAGCAGTACTTC. Amino acids: CASSPRGRVHYEQYF.

Notes on this clonotype: At one end the junction does not follow the germline gene, possibly because of a read error. This chain links TRBV27 with TRBJ1-1, with D tentatively TRBD1 (5 bases). Germline V lookup: CDR1 MNHEY, CDR2 SMNVEV (reference sequence). The CDR3 spans 15 residues. This CDR3 reads CTSSPPGLRNTEAFF. Here the CDR3 DNA reads TGTACCAGCAGTCCCCCGGGACTCCGGAACACTGAAGCTTTCTTT.

The V call is TRBV6-2 or TRBV6-3, the J call TRBJ2-2, with 13 bases fitting TRBD2. CDR1 is MNHEY, CDR2 SVGEGT, per germline. The J segment lost 4 bases and the V segment lost 5 bases, leaving 4 bases of the junction unmatched. The CDR3 is 16 amino acids. In nucleotides, the CDR3 is TGTGCCAGCAGTCTTACTAGCGGGAGGGCCACCGGGGAGCTGTTTTTT. Amino acids: CASSLTSGRATGELFF.

V and J are TRBV12-3 or TRBV12-4 and TRBJ1-2; D call uncertain. With 3 bases removed from V and 4 bases from J, the gap between germline ends came to 18 bases. The CDR3 covers 16 residues. CDR3 sequence: CASSFETNPERYGYTF. CDR3 sequence (DNA): TGTGCCAGCAGTTTCGAGACAAACCCCGAGCGCTATGGCTACACCTTC.

V usage is TRBV7-2 and J usage is TRBJ1-2; TRBD1 aligns across 9 bases. Germline V gene sequence: CDR1 SGHTA, CDR2 FQGNSA. V lost 6 bases to trimming and J lost 8 bases; unmatched junction nucleotides: 7. The CDR3 is 13 amino acids. The CDR3 DNA is TGTGCCAGCAGATTTGGACAGGGGAGGGGCTACACCTTC. It specifies CASRFGQGRGYTF.

This clonotype was counted at least ten times. The rearrangement uses TRBV19 and TRBJ1-1; 8 bases map to TRBD1. Trimming removed 5 bases from V and 10 bases from J; junction bases left unmatched: 12. Germline V gene lookup returns CDR1 LNHDA and CDR2 SQIVND (reference sequence). This CDR3 region has 14 residues. The CDR3 nucleotides read TGTGCCAGTAGTCCACACAACAGGGGGGTCGGAGCTTTCTTT. Translation: CASSPHNRGVGAFF.

This clonotype was observed many times. The V call is TRBV6-4, the J call TRBJ2-2; TRBD2 agrees at 15 bases. Per germline, CDR1 MRHNA and CDR2 SNTAGT. The CDR3 has 17 amino acids. Trimming cost V 5 bases and J 5 bases; bases outside gene matches: 6. The DNA of the CDR3 is TGTGCCAGCAGTCCTCTGGGACTAGCGGGAGGTACCGGGGAGCTGTTTTTT. This sequence encodes CASSPLGLAGGTGELFF.

This clonotype occurred many times. The chain couples TRBV6-1 to TRBJ2-2, with 8 bases aligning to TRBD2. The germline CDR1 and CDR2 sequences are MNHNS and SASEGT. The CDR3 covers 16 residues. V shed 6 bases and J 5 bases; nucleotides not matched to a gene: 11. CDR3 nucleotides: TGTGCCAGCAGACCACGGGTTAGCGGGGAAACCGGGGAGCTGTTTTTT. Translation gives CASRPRVSGETGELFF.